What follows are 14 T cell receptor beta chains derived from one specimen sequenced in a study of blood T cell repertoires in COVID-19 (dated by TCRdb to the early 2020s). Library preparation was by the immunoSEQ multiplex PCR assay. The immuneACCESS repertoire file appears here via TCRdb, limited to in-frame rearrangements. These files lack a portion of the clones; in checked studies, under half of the deficit traces to unresolved V genes, and the cause of the others is not known. The sample table shows some 150,000 clones, and roughly nine tenths are seen once. The ten largest make up roughly 1.5% of the sample. Input material: peripheral blood. All receptors come from a human donor in a cohort sampled during active COVID-19.

V is TRBV5-1 and J is TRBJ2-7, with TRBD1 matching over 11 bases. There are 17 residues in the CDR3. The germline CDR1 and CDR2 sequences are SGHRS and YFSETQ. Trimming at V came to 3 bases and at J to 1 base, leaving 9 bases not matched to a gene. CDR3 loop: CASSSGRDRGFSYEQYF. Here the CDR3 DNA reads TGCGCCAGCAGCTCGGGGCGGGACAGGGGGTTTTCCTACGAGCAGTACTTC.

The CDR3 DNA follows: TGTGCCAGCAGCCAAGCGGGCGGGGGGGCCACAGATACGCAGTATTTT. Protein sequence: CASSQAGGGATDTQYF. V is TRBV3-1 (or the pseudogene TRBV3-2) and J is TRBJ2-3, with 9 nucleotides matching TRBD2. The CDR3 covers 16 residues. V shed 1 base, J shed 2 bases, and the junction held 4 bases outside the gene matches. The germline CDR1 and CDR2 sequences are LGHDT and YNNKEL (reference sequence).

The chain couples TRBV5-4 to TRBJ2-7, with TRBD1 as a possible D gene (6 bases). V lost 0 bases and J lost 4, with 14 bases in between. This CDR3 is 15 amino acids long. The V gene's germline CDR1 is SGHNT and CDR2 YYREEE (reference sequence). The DNA of the CDR3 is TGTGCCAGCAGCTTGGAATCAGGGGAAGTATACGAGCAGTACTTC. This sequence encodes CASSLESGEVYEQYF. The variable domain in full, completed from reference TRBV5-4 and TRBJ2-7, reads ETGVTQSPTHLIKTRGQQVTLRCSSQSGHNTVSWYQQALGQGPQFIFQYYREEENGRGNFPPRFSGLQFPNYSSELNVNALELDDSALYLCASSLESGEVYEQYFGPGTRLTVT.

The chain employs TRBV29-1 and TRBJ2-7; 14 bases are a match to TRBD2. The CDR3 sequence is 15 residues long. The germline V gene encodes CDR1 SQVTM and CDR2 ANQGSEA. V lost 4 bases to trimming and J lost 7 bases; unmatched junction nucleotides: 9. CDR3 nucleotide sequence: TGCAGCGTTGCTTTGCGACTAGCGGGGGGGCGGGAGCAGTACTTC. Translation: CSVALRLAGGREQYF.

The V gene is TRBV19, the J gene TRBJ1-2, with 7 bases aligning to TRBD1. This CDR3 has 14 residues. The junction had 8 bases not matched to a gene; V was cut back by 6 bases and J by 4 bases. Looked up from germline, CDR1 is LNHDA and CDR2 is SQIVND (reference sequence). The DNA of the CDR3 is TGTGCCAGTAGAGAACAGGGGTTTGCCTATGGCTACACCTTC. Protein product: CASREQGFAYGYTF.

The rearrangement joins TRBV2 to TRBJ2-3; tentative D call: TRBD2 (6 bases). CDR1 and CDR2 (germline): SNHLY, FYNNEI. Trimming stripped 4 bases from V and 4 bases from J, with 12 bases between. This CDR3 spans 14 amino acids. As DNA, the CDR3 is TGTGCCAGCAGTGCGGAGCGGGTCCCAGATACGCAGTATTTT. Encoded protein: CASSAERVPDTQYF. Supplemented by reference TRBV2 and TRBJ2-3, the full variable domain reads EPEVTQTPSHQVTQMGQEVILRCVPISNHLYFYWYRQILGQKVEFLVSFYNNEISEKSEIFDDQFSVERPDGSNFTLKIRSTKLEDSAMYFCASSAERVPDTQYFGPGTRLTVL.

The chain couples TRBV18 to TRBJ2-7; TRBD2 aligns across 9 bases. Losses at the gene ends were 6 bases for V and 2 bases for J; bases not matched to a gene: 5. Germline V gene sequence: CDR1 KGHSH, CDR2 LQKENI. The CDR3 is 14 amino acids. The CDR3 DNA reads TGTGCCAGCTCCCTTAGCGGGGGAACCTACGAGCAGTACTTC. Its protein product is CASSLSGGTYEQYF.

CDR3 sequence (DNA): TGTGCCAGTAATAACTACAGGGGCATGAACACTGAAGCTTTCTTT. Residues: CASNNYRGMNTEAFF. This chain joins TRBV19 and TRBJ1-1; 7 nucleotides match TRBD1. Unmatched junction bases numbered 8, after V lost 7 bases and J lost 0 bases. Germline V gene data show CDR1 as LNHDA and CDR2 as SQIVND (reference sequence). The CDR3 has 15 amino acids. Together with reference TRBV19 and TRBJ1-1, the CDR3 gives the full variable domain: DGGITQSPKYLFRKEGQNVTLSCEQNLNHDAMYWYRQDPGQGLRLIYYSQIVNDFQKGDIAEGYSVSREKKESFPLTVTSAQKNPTAFYLCASNNYRGMNTEAFFGQGTRLTVV.

In nucleotides, the CDR3 is TGTGCCAGCAGCTACGGGGGGTCCCCATACAATGAGCAGTTCTTC. Its translation: CASSYGGSPYNEQFF. The chain has TRBV6-6 and TRBJ2-1, with 7 bases aligning to TRBD2. The CDR3 length is 15 residues. V dropped 6 bases and J dropped 4; count of bases not matched to a gene: 9. Germline-derived CDR1 and CDR2 are MNHNY and SVGAGI (reference sequence).

The J gene is TRBJ1-2, the V gene TRBV7-2; tentatively, D is TRBD1 (5 bases). V gave up 0 bases and J gave up 7 bases, with 9 bases separating them. The CDR3 is 13 residues long. The germline V gene has CDR1 SGHTA and CDR2 FQGNSA. The CDR3 DNA follows: TGTGCCAGCAGCTTAGCAGGGACTGGTGGCTACACCTTC. Its translation: CASSLAGTGGYTF.

V usage is TRBV2 and J usage is TRBJ2-7; 7 bases align to TRBD1. V lost 6 bases to trimming and J lost 0 bases; unmatched junction nucleotides: 5. CDR3 length equals 14 residues. The germline V gene encodes CDR1 SNHLY and CDR2 FYNNEI. For the CDR3, the DNA is TGTGCCAGCAGAGTAGACAGGGCCTCCTACGAGCAGTACTTC. Amino acid sequence: CASRVDRASYEQYF.

V is TRBV30 and J is TRBJ2-3; TRBD2 is a possible D gene (5 bases). Trimming took off 1 base at V and 0 bases at J, with 20 bases between the two ends. This CDR3 spans 18 amino acids. Germline assignment: CDR1 GTSNPN and CDR2 SVGIG (reference sequence). The CDR3 sequence is CAWSARLLSPISTDTQYF. As DNA, the CDR3 is TGTGCCTGGAGTGCACGACTACTTAGTCCGATTAGCACAGATACGCAGTATTTT. Full variable domain (rest looked up from reference TRBV30 and TRBJ2-3): SQTIHQWPATLVQPVGSPLSLECTVEGTSNPNLYWYRQAAGRGLQLLFYSVGIGQISSEVPQNLSASRPQDRQFILSSKKLLLSDSGFYLCAWSARLLSPISTDTQYFGPGTRLTVL.

The J gene is TRBJ2-7, the V gene TRBV5-1; D is unclear. The CDR3 extends over 15 amino acids. Germline values: CDR1 SGHRS, CDR2 YFSETQ. Trimming took 4 bases from V and 2 from J, leaving 16 bases between them. CDR3 amino acids: CASSPPVRLTYEQYF. In DNA form, the CDR3 reads TGCGCCAGCAGCCCCCCTGTCAGGTTAACCTACGAGCAGTACTTC. The whole variable domain, filled in from reference TRBV5-1 and TRBJ2-7, reads KAGVTQTPRYLIKTRGQQVTLSCSPISGHRSVSWYQQTPGQGLQFLFEYFSETQRNKGNFPGRFSGRQFSNSRSEMNVSTLELGDSALYLCASSPPVRLTYEQYFGPGTRLTVT.

The chain recombines TRBV11-2 with TRBJ1-1, with D perhaps TRBD1 (6 bases). This CDR3 comprises 15 residues. The germline gives CDR1 SGHAT, CDR2 FQNNGV. Trimming removed 5 bases at V and 3 bases at J, with 16 bases between. The CDR3 spells CASSPGDISDTEAFF. DNA for the CDR3: TGTGCCAGCAGCCCCGGGGACATAAGTGACACTGAAGCTTTCTTT.